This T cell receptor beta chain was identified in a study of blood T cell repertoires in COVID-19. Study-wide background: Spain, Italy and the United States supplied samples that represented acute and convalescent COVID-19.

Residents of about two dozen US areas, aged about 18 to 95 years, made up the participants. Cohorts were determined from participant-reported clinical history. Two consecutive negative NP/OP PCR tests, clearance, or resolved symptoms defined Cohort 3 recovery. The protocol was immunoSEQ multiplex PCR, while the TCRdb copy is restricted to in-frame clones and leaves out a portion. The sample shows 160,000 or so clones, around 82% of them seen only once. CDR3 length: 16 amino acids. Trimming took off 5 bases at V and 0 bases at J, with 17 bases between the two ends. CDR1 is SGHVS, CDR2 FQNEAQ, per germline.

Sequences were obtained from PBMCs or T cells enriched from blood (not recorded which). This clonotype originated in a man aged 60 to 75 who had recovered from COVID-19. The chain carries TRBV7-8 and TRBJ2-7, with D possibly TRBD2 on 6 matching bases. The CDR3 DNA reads TGTGCCAGCAGCCCAAGTGGGGTAGCGGCCTCCTACGAGCAGTACTTC. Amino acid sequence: CASSPSGVAASYEQYF.